This T cell receptor (beta chain) was captured by sequencing in a study of long-term antiretroviral therapy in people with HIV. Concerning this clone itself: Its antigen is not identified.

Participants who had HIV were, without exception, treated in the United States. Running of the v3.0 immunoSEQ assay took place at survey level. Profiled with immunoSEQ multiplex PCR; TCRdb holds only in-frame clones, not every one. The sample yields 25,000 to 35,000 clones, approximately 96% seen once. General study results and limits: Those clones which expanded before ART made up the dominant part of the repertoire at all time points.

The germline V gene has CDR1 ENHRY and CDR2 SYGVKD. The V gene end was trimmed by 6 bases and the J gene end by 2 bases; junction bases not matched to a gene: 2. The CDR3 loop spans 13 amino acids. Here the sequenced sample was unsorted PBMCs, taken 6.5 to 6.9 years after starting antiretroviral therapy. The clonotype was recovered from a man between 25 and 39 years old with HIV. The chain uses TRBV10-3 and TRBJ2-5; 8 bases align to TRBD1. For the CDR3, the DNA is TGTGCCATCAGGACAGGGGTACAAGAGACCCAGTACTTC. It specifies CAIRTGVQETQYF.